This TCR beta chain appears in the sequencing data of a study of CD8+CD57+ T cells in acquired aplastic anemia. Looking at the study overall: DNA per sorted CD4+ or CD8+ sample ranged about 0.2 to 30 ug, averaging around 3.1 ug.

V lost 4 bases to trimming and J lost 11 bases, with 15 bases between them. Germline assignment: CDR1 SEHNR and CDR2 FQNEAQ (reference sequence). The CDR3 is 13 residues long. The sequenced patients had an expansion of CD8+CD57+ cells seen by flow cytometry. At blood sampling, none of the patients had yet received therapy. Study outcomes and limitations: Patients and controls were found to share 25 to 35 CD8+ CDR3 sequences.

This clonotype has a count of ten or more. Its antigen is undetermined. Genomic DNA, serving as template, underwent TCR beta VDJ and CDR3 profiling. TCRdb redid the calling of the reads with MiXCR, one entry per CDR3 protein. Of 100,000 to 150,000 distinct CDR3 sequences listed, less than 50% are singletons. V is TRBV7-9 and J is TRBJ2-4; tentatively, D is TRBD1 (6 bases). The sequenced sample was sorted CD4+, CD8+, or CD8+CD57+ T cells (not recorded which) from PBMCs. The clonotype comes from a human donor with aplastic anemia. The CDR3 loop is CASSSSDRGVQYF. The CDR3 DNA sequence: TGTGCCAGCAGCTCCTCGGACAGAGGAGTTCAGTACTTC.